The rows below give T cell receptor beta chains drawn from one sample of a study of shared clonotypes between healthy human individuals. Sequenced by immunoSEQ multiplex PCR; TCRdb stores in-frame clones only, minus some. Here the sample spans about 2.3 million clones, approximately 90% being singletons. Sequences were obtained from naive CD4+ T cells from PBMCs. The receptors come from a man aged 18 to 30 in good health. Some clones in this sample may be carry-over from other donors' samples. The CDR3 runs from the conserved cysteine through the conserved F or W. A D gene is named only where the DNA matches it firmly. Part of the rows lack a size; the others show once, few, many or a class for expanded clones.

v_gene	j_gene	d_gene	abundance	CDR3aa	CDR3nt
TRBV11-2	TRBJ2-1	TRBD1	NA	CASSLFWTGGTNEQFF	TGTGCCAGCAGCTTATTCTGGACAGGGGGTACCAATGAGCAGTTCTTC
TRBV10-3	TRBJ1-3	TRBD1	NA	CAIQPRDRGLGNTIYF	TGTGCCATACAACCCCGGGACAGGGGGCTTGGAAACACCATATATTTT
TRBV4-3	TRBJ2-5	NA	NA	CASSQARSGETQYF	TGCGCCAGCAGCCAAGCACGTTCCGGGGAGACCCAGTACTTC
TRBV19	TRBJ2-2	TRBD1	NA	CASTAFWTGGPGELFF	TGTGCCAGTACCGCGTTTTGGACAGGGGGTCCCGGGGAGCTGTTTTTT
TRBV27	TRBJ2-3	TRBD2	NA	CASSPAGGGDTDTQYF	TGTGCCAGCAGTCCGGCCGGGGGGGGAGACACAGATACGCAGTATTTT
TRBV5-1	TRBJ2-3	TRBD1	NA	CASSLRTGSEDTQYF	TGCGCCAGCAGCCTAAGGACAGGGTCCGAAGATACGCAGTATTTT
TRBV6-5	TRBJ2-3	NA	NA	CASRKSSPDTQYF	TGTGCCAGCCGGAAGTCCTCGCCAGATACGCAGTATTTT
TRBV6-5	TRBJ1-1	NA	NA	CASKGGTFRNTEAFF	TGTGCCAGCAAGGGAGGGACCTTTAGGAACACTGAAGCTTTCTTT
TRBV11-2	TRBJ2-7	NA	NA	CASSLTQGQSYEQYF	TGTGCCAGCAGCCTTACCCAGGGTCAATCCTACGAGCAGTACTTC
TRBV28	TRBJ2-1	NA	NA	CASSFSRSNDEQFF	TGTGCCAGCAGTTTTTCTCGATCTAACGATGAGCAGTTCTTC
TRBV4-1	TRBJ2-6	NA	few	CASSSSSANVLTF	TGCGCCAGCAGCTCGTCTTCGGCCAACGTCCTGACTTTC
TRBV28	TRBJ2-3	NA	NA	CASGRNSPYTDTQYF	TGTGCCAGCGGGCGCAATTCTCCTTACACAGATACGCAGTATTTT
TRBV19	TRBJ1-5	NA	NA	CASSDFWGDQPQHF	TGTGCCAGTAGTGATTTCTGGGGAGATCAGCCCCAGCATTTT
TRBV23-1	TRBJ1-1	NA	NA	CATIDRGNTEAFF	TGCGCCACAATCGATAGGGGAAACACTGAAGCTTTCTTT
TRBV5-1	TRBJ1-1	TRBD1	NA	CASSSLSQGLAEAFF	TGCGCCAGCAGCTCCCTGTCACAGGGGCTGGCTGAAGCTTTCTTT
TRBV7-8	TRBJ2-7	TRBD1	NA	CASSFRDRAYEQYF	TGTGCCAGCAGCTTTCGGGACAGGGCCTACGAGCAGTACTTC
TRBV7-6	TRBJ2-5	NA	NA	CASSQDREGETQYF	TGTGCCAGCAGCCAGGACAGGGAGGGCGAGACCCAGTACTTC
TRBV29-1	TRBJ2-1	TRBD2	NA	CSVGGLAGGRDEQFF	TGCAGCGTTGGGGGACTAGCGGGAGGGCGGGATGAGCAGTTCTTC
TRBV10-3	TRBJ1-1	TRBD1	NA	CAISEQGLGTEAFF	TGTGCCATCAGTGAACAGGGGTTGGGCACTGAAGCTTTCTTT
TRBV6-6	TRBJ2-7	NA	NA	CASQPRVASYSYEQYF	TGTGCCAGCCAGCCAAGGGTGGCGTCATACTCCTACGAGCAGTACTTC
TRBV5-1	TRBJ2-6	NA	NA	CASSSQVSGANVLTF	TGCGCCAGCAGCTCCCAGGTCTCTGGGGCCAACGTCCTGACTTTC
TRBV5-1	TRBJ2-1	NA	once	CASNPGNGYNEQFF	TGCGCCAGCAACCCAGGGAACGGCTACAATGAGCAGTTCTTC
TRBV5-4	TRBJ2-7	NA	NA	CASSLEQGPGKQYF	TGTGCCAGCAGCTTGGAACAGGGCCCAGGGAAGCAGTACTTC
TRBV7-2	TRBJ2-3	NA	NA	CASSPIGVGGTDTQYF	TGTGCCAGCAGCCCAATAGGGGTCGGCGGCACAGATACGCAGTATTTT
TRBV29-1	TRBJ1-4	NA	NA	CSVGWSKNEKLFF	TGCAGCGTGGGGTGGAGCAAGAATGAAAAACTGTTTTTT
TRBV2	TRBJ1-2	TRBD1	NA	CASSGDRGVKGYTF	TGTGCCAGCAGTGGTGACAGGGGAGTCAAGGGCTACACCTTC
TRBV10-3	TRBJ2-2	NA	NA	CAIRSSGRNTGELFF	TGTGCCATCAGGTCTTCTGGACGAAACACCGGGGAGCTGTTTTTT
TRBV6-1	TRBJ2-5	TRBD1	NA	CASSAYGTGQETQYF	TGTGCCAGCAGTGCATATGGGACAGGCCAAGAGACCCAGTACTTC
TRBV6-6	TRBJ1-2	NA	NA	CASSYSEVNGYTF	TGTGCCAGCAGTTACTCCGAGGTCAATGGCTACACCTTC
TRBV28	TRBJ2-1	NA	NA	CASSGGALGEQFF	TGTGCCAGCAGTGGAGGGGCCCTTGGTGAGCAGTTCTTC
TRBV7-9	TRBJ2-7	TRBD1	NA	CASSPGSGRDSPYEQYF	TGTGCCAGCAGCCCAGGGTCGGGACGGGACAGCCCCTACGAGCAGTACTTC
TRBV4-1	TRBJ2-3	NA	NA	CASSQGPRNSDTQYF	TGCGCCAGCAGCCAGGGCCCCAGGAACTCGGATACGCAGTATTTT
TRBV6-1	TRBJ1-2	NA	NA	CASSEVGGYTF	TGTGCCAGCAGTGAAGTAGGTGGCTACACCTTC